This record looks at one TCR beta chain sequence and its context. The source of the sample is a study of blood T cell repertoires in COVID-19. In the study overall: Acute-phase and convalescent COVID-19 samples originated in the United States, Italy and Spain. PBMCs, B-cell-depleted T cells, or T cells provided the cDNA or gDNA that made up the material.

In the authors' methods: By means of reference gene primer amplification, nucleated cell counts were estimated. Only in-frame clones appear in the TCRdb table, and some are missing; sequencing was by immunoSEQ multiplex PCR. That table gives V, J and clone size, and the DNA gave D and trimming. Of 330,000 or so clones listed, about 91% are singletons. Seattle-derived patients entered the study during active infection and were followed longitudinally. The sample taken for sequencing was peripheral blood. The clonotype was recovered from a man aged 30 to 45 with COVID-19, enrolled during active disease.

Here the CDR3 reads CASSFPGTNEKLFF. The CDR3 nucleotides read TGCGCCAGCAGCTTCCCAGGGACTAATGAAAAACTGTTTTTT. The rearrangement links TRBV5-1 to TRBJ1-4; possibly TRBD1 for D (5 bases). Trimming removed 2 bases at V and 2 bases at J, with 7 bases between. CDR1 and CDR2 (germline): SGHRS, YFSETQ. The CDR3 loop spans 14 amino acids.